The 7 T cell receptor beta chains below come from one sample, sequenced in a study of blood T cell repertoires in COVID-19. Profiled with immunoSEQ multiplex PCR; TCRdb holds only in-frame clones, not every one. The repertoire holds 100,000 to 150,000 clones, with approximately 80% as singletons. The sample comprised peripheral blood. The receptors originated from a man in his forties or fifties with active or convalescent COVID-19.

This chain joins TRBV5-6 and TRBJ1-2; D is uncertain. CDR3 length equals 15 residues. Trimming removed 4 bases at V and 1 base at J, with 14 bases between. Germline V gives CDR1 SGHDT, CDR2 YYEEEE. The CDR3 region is CASSPGNNGNYGYTF. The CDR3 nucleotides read TGTGCCAGCAGCCCCGGGAACAACGGTAACTATGGCTACACCTTC. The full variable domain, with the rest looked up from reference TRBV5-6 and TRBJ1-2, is DAGVTQSPTHLIKTRGQQVTLRCSPKSGHDTVSWYQQALGQGPQFIFQYYEEEERQRGNFPDRFSGHQFPNYSSELNVNALLLGDSALYLCASSPGNNGNYGYTFGSGTRLTVV.

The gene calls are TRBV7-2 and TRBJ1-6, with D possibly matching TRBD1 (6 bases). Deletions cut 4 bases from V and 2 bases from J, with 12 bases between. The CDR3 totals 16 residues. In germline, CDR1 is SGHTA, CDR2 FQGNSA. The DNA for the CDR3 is TGTGCCAGCAGCTCGGAAGGGACACCCTATAATTCACCCCTCCACTTT. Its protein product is CASSSEGTPYNSPLHF. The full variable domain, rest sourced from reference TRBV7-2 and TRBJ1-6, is GAGVSQSPSNKVTEKGKDVELRCDPISGHTALYWYRQSLGQGLEFLIYFQGNSAPDKSGLPSDRFSAERTGGSVSTLTIQRTQQEDSAVYLCASSSEGTPYNSPLHFGNGTRLTVT.

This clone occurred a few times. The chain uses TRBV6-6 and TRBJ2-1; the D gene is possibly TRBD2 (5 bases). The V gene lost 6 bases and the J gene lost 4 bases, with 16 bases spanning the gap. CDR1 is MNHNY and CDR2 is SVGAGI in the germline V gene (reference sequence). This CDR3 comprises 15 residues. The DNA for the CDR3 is TGTGCCAGCAGAGACGGGGTGAAATCATACAATGAGCAGTTCTTC. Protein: CASRDGVKSYNEQFF.

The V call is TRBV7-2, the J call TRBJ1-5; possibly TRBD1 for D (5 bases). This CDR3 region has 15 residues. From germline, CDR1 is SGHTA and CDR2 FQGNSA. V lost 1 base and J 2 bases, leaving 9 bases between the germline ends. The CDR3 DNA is TGTGCCAGCAGCTTAGTATCGACAGGCAATCAGCCCCAGCATTTT. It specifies CASSLVSTGNQPQHF. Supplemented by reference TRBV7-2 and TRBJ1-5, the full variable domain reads GAGVSQSPSNKVTEKGKDVELRCDPISGHTALYWYRQSLGQGLEFLIYFQGNSAPDKSGLPSDRFSAERTGGSVSTLTIQRTQQEDSAVYLCASSLVSTGNQPQHFGDGTRLSIL.

The CDR3 loop reads CASSRGATTGTQYF. Written as DNA, the CDR3 is TGTGCCAGCAGCCGCGGGGCGACAACTGGTACGCAGTATTTT. This sequence joins TRBV11-3 and TRBJ2-3; TRBD2 might be the D (6 bases). V was cut by 5 bases and J by 8 bases, with 17 bases left in between. CDR1 and CDR2 (germline): SGHNT, YENEEA. The CDR3 loop spans 14 amino acids. Filled out from reference TRBV11-3 and TRBJ2-3, the complete variable domain reads EAGVVQSPRYKIIEKKQPVAFWCNPISGHNTLYWYLQNLGQGPELLIRYENEEAVDDSQLPKDRFSAERLKGVDSTLKIQPAELGDSAVYLCASSRGATTGTQYFGPGTRLTVL.

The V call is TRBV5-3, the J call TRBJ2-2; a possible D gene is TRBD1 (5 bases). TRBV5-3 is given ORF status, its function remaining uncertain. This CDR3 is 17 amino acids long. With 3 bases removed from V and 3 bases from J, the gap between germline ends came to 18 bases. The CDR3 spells CARSSPLGRRDTGELFF. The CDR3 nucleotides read TGTGCCAGAAGCTCTCCATTGGGGCGCAGGGACACCGGGGAGCTGTTTTTT.

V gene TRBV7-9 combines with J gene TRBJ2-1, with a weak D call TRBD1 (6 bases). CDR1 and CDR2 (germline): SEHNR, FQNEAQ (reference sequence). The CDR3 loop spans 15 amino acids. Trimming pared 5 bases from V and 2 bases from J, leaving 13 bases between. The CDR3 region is CASSVNRVPYNEQFF. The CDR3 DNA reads TGTGCCAGCAGCGTAAACAGGGTTCCCTACAATGAGCAGTTCTTC.